This TCR beta chain is from a study of OX40 agonist ivuxolimab in advanced cancers. Looking at the study overall: Ivuxolimab was a fully human IgG2 agonistic monoclonal antibody targeting the costimulatory receptor OX40 (CD134). Patients were allowed to have had prior anti-PD-1, anti-PD-L1 or anti-CTLA-4 therapy, and around 40% of the dose-escalation patients had previously received checkpoint inhibitors. Of the roughly 52 dose-escalation patients, hepatocellular carcinoma was present in roughly 19, melanoma in roughly 15, renal cell carcinoma in 9 and head and neck cancer in 9. Intravenous ivuxolimab was administered to patients every 2 weeks at six dose levels: 0.01, 0.1, 0.3, 1.5, 3 and 10 mg/kg. Partial responses occurred in three dose-escalation patients: two with cutaneous melanoma and one with hepatocellular carcinoma. The paper describes the monotherapy dose-escalation part (N of about 50 patients) of the phase I trial of ivuxolimab. The point of sequencing TCRbeta in the periphery was to test whether ivuxolimab changed TCR sequence diversity and drove clonal T-cell expansion. In the dose-escalation cohort, 82.7% of patients were male, and the mean age was around 60 years, with a range of about 23 to 85.

The junction carries 16 bases between V and J, which are trimmed by 1 base and 3 bases respectively. For CDR1 and CDR2, the germline V gene (reference sequence) lists SEHNR and FQNEAQ. The CDR3, from cysteine to phenylalanine, totals 17 residues. Solely the CDR3 DNA is kept, with 51 bases framed from the first base. For sequencing of the TCRbeta CDR3 region, genomic DNA was extracted from the sorted cells. TCRbeta CDR3 regions were sequenced using the immunoSEQ Assay. TCRdb took over this immuneACCESS table, retaining in-frame rearrangements with V and J assigned. Such tables are incomplete; in checked studies, under half of the missing clones stem from an unresolved V gene, and the remainder is unexplained. The sample has tens of thousands of clones on record, more than 75% of them singletons. Roughly 3.7% of the sample is taken by the ten largest. The paper's findings and limits, for the study overall: On average, CD8+ T cells showed more expanded clones than CD4+ T cells after ivuxolimab. Low levels of normalized T-cell clonal expansion were also shown by some nonresponding patients. The antigen specificity of the peripheral T cells that underwent clonal expansion was not determined. Partial responders in the 0.1-3.0 mg/kg groups had among the lowest normalized peripheral clonal expansion, especially among CD8+ T cells. At doses of 0.1 to 3.0 mg/kg, clonal expansion of both CD4+ and CD8+ blood T cells was observed from baseline to week 6.

The trial excluded patients who had a history of autoimmune disease or were on systemic immunosuppression. Peripheral blood for TCR sequencing was collected from all dose cohorts at baseline, on cycle 4 day 1, and on cycle 7 day 1. The samples were drawn from a first-in-human, open-label, multicenter phase I dose-escalation trial of ivuxolimab. Adults with locally advanced or metastatic head and neck squamous cell, hepatocellular, melanoma or renal cell carcinoma were enrolled in the trial. Before TCR sequencing, CD4+ T cells and CD8+ T cells were sorted from peripheral blood as separate populations. This clone was seen only once. No cognate antigen has been identified for it. Qualities for individual bases were not recorded, and no much larger clone is one base off.

The sequence derives from an adult with an advanced solid tumor such as melanoma, head and neck, liver or kidney cancer. Here the sequenced sample was CD4+ or CD8+ T cells sorted from blood, taken in a trial of the OX40 agonist ivuxolimab. The V and J segments used are TRBV7-9 and TRBJ1-3, with the D gene uncertain. Here the CDR3 is given as CASSLVGISFGGNTIYF. The nucleotide sequence reads TGTGCCAGCAGCTTAGTGGGCATTTCGTTCGGTGGAAACACCATATATTTT.